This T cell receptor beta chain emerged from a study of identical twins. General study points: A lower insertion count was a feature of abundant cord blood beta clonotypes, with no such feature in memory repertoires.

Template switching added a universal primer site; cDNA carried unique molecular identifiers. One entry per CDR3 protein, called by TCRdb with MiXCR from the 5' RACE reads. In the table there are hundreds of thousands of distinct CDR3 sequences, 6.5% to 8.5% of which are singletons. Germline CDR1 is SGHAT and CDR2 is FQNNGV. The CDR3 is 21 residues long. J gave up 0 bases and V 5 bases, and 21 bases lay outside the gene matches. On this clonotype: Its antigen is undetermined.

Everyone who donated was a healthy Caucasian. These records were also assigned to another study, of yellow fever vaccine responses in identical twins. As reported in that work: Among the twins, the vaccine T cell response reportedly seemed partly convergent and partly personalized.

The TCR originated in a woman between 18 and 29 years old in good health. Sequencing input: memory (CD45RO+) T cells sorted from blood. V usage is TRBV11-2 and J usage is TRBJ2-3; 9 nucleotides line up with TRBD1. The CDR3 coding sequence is TGTGCCAGCAGCCGGCAATCCAGACAGGGGGTACTTCGTGCTAGCACAGATACGCAGTATTTT. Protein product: CASSRQSRQGVLRASTDTQYF.